This T cell receptor (beta chain) originates from a study of beta chain features in type 1 diabetes. Expressed TCRB transcripts were sequenced, since all the RNA that had been isolated was reverse transcribed. Sequencing used immunoSEQ multiplex PCR; TCRdb keeps in-frame clones, though not all of them. The table has around 340,000 clones, roughly a fifth seen once; the top ten hold around 0.04%. The V end lost 3 bases, the J end lost 6 bases, and 17 bases lay between the germline ends. From germline, CDR1 is LNHDA and CDR2 SQIVND (reference sequence). This CDR3 is built from 15 residues. Regarding this clone: Antigen unknown.

Study-wide points: When VDJ junctions were examined, type 1 diabetes patients showed fewer insertions and more deletions. The question of HLA type influencing TCRB rearrangement was one that remained unresolved here.

The sequenced material came from naive CD4+ T cells from blood. The V and J genes are TRBV19 and TRBJ2-5, with D perhaps matching TRBD1 (6 bases). The receptor was derived from a woman between 18 and 29 years old in good health. The CDR3 spells CASSIDTLGDKTQYF. The CDR3 bases are TGTGCCAGTAGTATCGACACTTTGGGGGACAAGACCCAGTACTTC.